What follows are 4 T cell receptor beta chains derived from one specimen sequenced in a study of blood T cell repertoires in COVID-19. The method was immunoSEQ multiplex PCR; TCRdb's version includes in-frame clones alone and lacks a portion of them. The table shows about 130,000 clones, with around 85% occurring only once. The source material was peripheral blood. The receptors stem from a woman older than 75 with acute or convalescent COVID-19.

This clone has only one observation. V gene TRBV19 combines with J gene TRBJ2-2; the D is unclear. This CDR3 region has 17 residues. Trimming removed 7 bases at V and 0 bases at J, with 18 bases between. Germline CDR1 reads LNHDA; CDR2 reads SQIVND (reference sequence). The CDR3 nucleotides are TGTGCCAGTAAAATGTTTGGGCAGCCCGCGAACACCGGGGAGCTGTTTTTT. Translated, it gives CASKMFGQPANTGELFF.

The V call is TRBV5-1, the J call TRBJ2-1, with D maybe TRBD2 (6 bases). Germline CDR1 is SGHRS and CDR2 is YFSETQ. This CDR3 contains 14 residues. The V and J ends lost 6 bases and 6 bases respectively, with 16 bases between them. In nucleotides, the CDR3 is TGCGCCAGCAAACCCGGGACTGCTCGCAATGAGCAGTTCTTC. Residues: CASKPGTARNEQFF.

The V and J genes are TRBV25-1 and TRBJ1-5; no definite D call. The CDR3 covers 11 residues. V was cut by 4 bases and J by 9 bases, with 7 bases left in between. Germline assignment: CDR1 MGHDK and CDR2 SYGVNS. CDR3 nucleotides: TGTGCCAGCAGTGGAGGAGGGCCCCAGCATTTT. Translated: CASSGGGPQHF.

The CDR3 protein is CAIRGQVDLNTEAFF. CDR3 sequence (DNA): TGTGCCATCAGAGGACAGGTAGACTTGAACACTGAAGCTTTCTTT. This chain uses TRBV10-3 with TRBJ1-1; 7 bases fit TRBD1. Per germline, CDR1 ENHRY and CDR2 SYGVKD. The CDR3 has 15 amino acids. The V gene end was trimmed by 6 bases and the J gene end by 0 bases; junction bases not matched to a gene: 7.